This TCR beta chain was identified in a study of identical twins (dated by TCRdb to the mid-2010s). Describing the broader study: To test whether fetal clonotypes persist, this study deep-sequenced TCR alpha and beta repertoires from monozygotic twins, from unrelated adults of various ages, and from cord blood. To rule out contamination, replicate twin experiments were performed at different times with different library preparation protocols. Study-wide conclusions, independent of this receptor: Abundant cord blood beta clonotypes carried fewer insertions; young adult naive repertoires showed a weaker similar trend, while memory repertoires showed none. Conclusions relied on cross-sectional statistical analysis, since the same donors could not be followed over many years. Compared with coincidental sharing between unrelated individuals, out-of-frame TCR alpha sequences shared between twins had an excess of sequences with low generation probability. Invariant T cells such as MAIT and iNKT could partly confound zero-insertion analyses, though diverse VJ usage argued against this for most clonotypes. A weaker excess of twin sharing was found in beta out-of-frame sequences because the signal-to-noise ratio was lowered by fewer shared sequences. In monozygotic twins, out-of-frame TCR alpha sharing was systematically underestimated by recombination models, although the models agreed with sharing between unrelated individuals.

The CDR3 goes from the cysteine to the phenylalanine over 14 residues. Only CDR3 DNA is held: 42 bases, read in frame from base 1. Here V drops 5 bases and J drops 8 bases, and the junction holds 7 bases not matched to any gene. The germline V gene supplies CDR1 MNHNS and CDR2 SASEGT. Only healthy Caucasian donors were included. The twin cohort comprised three pairs of female monozygotic twins, all aged about 18 to 29 years. Positive isolation kits from Invitrogen were used to isolate the CD4+ and CD8+ T cell populations. As concerns this clonotype: What this receptor recognizes is not known. Within one base of it there is no much larger clone, and no base qualities were kept.

To prepare the library, 5' RACE was applied. Sequencing was performed on an Illumina HiSeq 2000. Template switching added a universal primer binding site, and the final cDNA carried a unique molecular identifier that allowed TCR cDNA molecules to be counted accurately. First-strand cDNA for TCR alpha and beta chains was synthesized from specific primers in the conserved constant-segment region. To control for contamination, every cDNA library was double barcoded, receiving both a SMART-Mk sample barcode and Illumina barcodes. TruSeq adapter sequences along with Illumina sample barcodes were introduced in two successive PCR steps. The TCR alpha and beta cDNA libraries were sequenced on the Illumina HiSeq platform using custom primers. As for the authors' bioinformatics: MiGEC was used to process raw reads and extract unique molecular identifiers, and MiXCR was used to find CDR3 positions. For each individual, recombination models were inferred using an EM algorithm with the repgenHMM and IGoR tools. Shared clonotypes were analyzed with the tcR package in R, and sharing was normalized by the product of cloneset sizes. To study raw recombination without the effects of thymic and clonal selection, out-of-frame nonproductive sequences were analyzed. Using fastp trimming at Q25 and MiXCR clonotype assembly, TCRdb reanalyzed the public sequencing data and kept in-frame beta chains. Rows merge per CDR3 protein into single entries with the most common DNA and genes. Clone size and V and J calls follow TCRdb, not the original study. The sample profile shows about 200,000 distinct CDR3 sequences; 15% to 20% of them were found once. The ten largest clones represent less than 45% of the sample.

Another study also made use of these data, one on T cells expressing NK-cell markers. The second paper further reports: TCR beta-chain repertoires were profiled in sorted CD3+CD56+NKG2C+, CD3+CD56+NKG2C- and CD3+CD56-NKG2C+ T-cell subsets from about 8 donors. Among the eight sequenced donors, seven were HCMV-seropositive and one was HCMV-seronegative. In several experiments an anti-gammadeltaTCR antibody was added to restrict sorting to alphabetaTCR-expressing T cells. In 5 to 7 donors, the dominant CD3+CD56+NKG2C+ clonotypes were found to rank among the top 10 CD8+ clonotypes and to make up 1.0-7.0% of CD8+ T cells. Those dominant clonotypes were again the most abundant among CD3+CD56-NKG2C+ cells in several donors, at roughly 25-60.1%. Whether the expanded NKG2C-expressing T cell clones were specific for HCMV antigens was left unclear. The study sequenced eight donors, all healthy volunteers chosen at random: three men and five women. To determine HCMV serostatus, a commercial ELISA kit was used to detect HCMV-specific IgG in serum. MIGEC handled demultiplexing of the reads and grouping by UMI, while MiTCR was used to assemble and quantify clonotypes. To remove erroneous sequences, TCR cDNA sequences were retained only when supported by two or more reads. The tcR package was used for downstream repertoire analysis, with clonotypes matched between fractions based on CDR3 nucleotide sequence plus V segment. VDJmatch was used to annotate antigen specificity against VDJdb, with one amino acid substitution in CDR3 permitted.

The clonotype originates from a woman aged 18-30 years in good health. The sample consisted of CD8+ T cells sorted from blood. The rearrangement joined TRBV6-1 to TRBJ2-1, with 9 junctional bases fitting TRBD1. This receptor has the CDR3 CASSPGTGKDEQFF. The sequence in DNA is TGTGCCAGCAGTCCCGGGACAGGGAAGGATGAGCAGTTCTTC.